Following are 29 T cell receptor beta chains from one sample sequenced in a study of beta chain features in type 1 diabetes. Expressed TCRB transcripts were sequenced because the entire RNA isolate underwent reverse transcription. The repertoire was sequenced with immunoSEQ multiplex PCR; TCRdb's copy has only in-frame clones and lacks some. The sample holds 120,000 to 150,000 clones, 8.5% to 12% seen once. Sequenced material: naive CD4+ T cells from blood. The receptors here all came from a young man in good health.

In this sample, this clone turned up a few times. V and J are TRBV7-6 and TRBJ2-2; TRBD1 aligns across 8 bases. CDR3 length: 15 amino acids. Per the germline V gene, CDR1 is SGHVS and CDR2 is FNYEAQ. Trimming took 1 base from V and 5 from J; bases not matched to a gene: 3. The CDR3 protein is CASSLGQGATGELFF. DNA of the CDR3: TGTGCCAGCAGCTTAGGGCAGGGGGCGACCGGGGAGCTGTTTTTT.

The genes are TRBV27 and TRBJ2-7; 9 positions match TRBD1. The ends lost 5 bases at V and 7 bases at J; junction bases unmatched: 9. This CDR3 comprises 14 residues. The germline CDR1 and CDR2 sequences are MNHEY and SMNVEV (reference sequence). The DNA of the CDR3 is TGTGCCAGCAGTAACCTACAGGGGGCGGGGGAGCAGTACTTC. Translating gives CASSNLQGAGEQYF.

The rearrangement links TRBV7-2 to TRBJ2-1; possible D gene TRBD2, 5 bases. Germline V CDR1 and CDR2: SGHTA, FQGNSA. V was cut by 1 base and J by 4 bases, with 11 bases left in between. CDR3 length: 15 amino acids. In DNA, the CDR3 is TGTGCCAGCAGCTTAGGAGGGAGAGTATACAATGAGCAGTTCTTC. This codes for CASSLGGRVYNEQFF. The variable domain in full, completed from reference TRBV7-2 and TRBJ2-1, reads GAGVSQSPSNKVTEKGKDVELRCDPISGHTALYWYRQSLGQGLEFLIYFQGNSAPDKSGLPSDRFSAERTGGSVSTLTIQRTQQEDSAVYLCASSLGGRVYNEQFFGPGTRLTVL.

CDR3 DNA sequence: TGTGCCAGCACTCCTCCGGGGGGTACGCAGTATTTT. Amino acids: CASTPPGGTQYF. V gene TRBV6-6 combines with J gene TRBJ2-3; 7 nucleotides match TRBD2. The CDR3 has 12 amino acids. V lost 7 bases, J lost 8 bases, and 6 bases stayed unmatched. Germline loops: CDR1 MNHNY, CDR2 SVGAGI (reference sequence).

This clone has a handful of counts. The CDR3 DNA reads as TGTGCCATCCAGGCGGGCCCAACCTACGAGCAGTACTTC. Translated, it gives CAIQAGPTYEQYF. The chain joins TRBV10-3 to TRBJ2-7; D possibly corresponds to TRBD2 (5 bases). CDR3 size: 13 residues. Trimming took off 8 bases at V and 2 bases at J, with 13 bases between the two ends. Germline CDR1 ENHRY, CDR2 SYGVKD.

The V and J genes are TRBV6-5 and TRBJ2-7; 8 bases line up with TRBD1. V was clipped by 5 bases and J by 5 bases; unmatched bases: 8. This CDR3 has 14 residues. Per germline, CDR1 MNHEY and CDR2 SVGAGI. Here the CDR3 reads CASSQPRTGNEQYF. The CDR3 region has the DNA TGTGCCAGCAGTCAACCGCGGACAGGGAACGAGCAGTACTTC.

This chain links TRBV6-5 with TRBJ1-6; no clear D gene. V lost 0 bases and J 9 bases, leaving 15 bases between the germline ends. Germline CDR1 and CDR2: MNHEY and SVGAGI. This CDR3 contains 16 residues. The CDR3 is CASSYSITVLGSPLHF. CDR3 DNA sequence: TGTGCCAGCAGTTACTCGATAACGGTCCTAGGTTCACCCCTCCACTTT.

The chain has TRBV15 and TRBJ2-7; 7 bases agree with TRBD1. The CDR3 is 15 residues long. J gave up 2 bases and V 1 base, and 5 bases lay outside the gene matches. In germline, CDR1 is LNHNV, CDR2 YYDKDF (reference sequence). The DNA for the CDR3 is TGTGCCACCAGCAGAGGAACAGGGGCCCCCTACGAGCAGTACTTC. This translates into CATSRGTGAPYEQYF.

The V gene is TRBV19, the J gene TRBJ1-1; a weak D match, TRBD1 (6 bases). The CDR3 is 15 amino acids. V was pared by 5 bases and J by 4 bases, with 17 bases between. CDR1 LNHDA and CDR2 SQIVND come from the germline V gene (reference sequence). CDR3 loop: CASSPGQRRATEAFF. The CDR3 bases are TGTGCCAGTAGTCCGGGACAAAGGAGAGCCACTGAAGCTTTCTTT.

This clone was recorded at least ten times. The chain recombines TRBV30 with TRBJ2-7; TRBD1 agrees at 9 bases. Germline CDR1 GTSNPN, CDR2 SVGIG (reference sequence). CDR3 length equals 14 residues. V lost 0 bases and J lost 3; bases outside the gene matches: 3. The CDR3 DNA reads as TGTGCCTGGAGTGTCGGGACAGGGAGCTACGAGCAGTACTTC. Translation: CAWSVGTGSYEQYF.

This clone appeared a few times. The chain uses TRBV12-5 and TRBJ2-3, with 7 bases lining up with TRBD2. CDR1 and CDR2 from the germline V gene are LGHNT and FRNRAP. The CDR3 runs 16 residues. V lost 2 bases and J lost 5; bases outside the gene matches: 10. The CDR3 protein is CASGLKVRGRRDTQYF. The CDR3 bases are TGTGCTAGTGGTTTGAAGGTGCGGGGGAGGAGAGATACGCAGTATTTT.

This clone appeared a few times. The CDR3 spells CASSGGITEAFF. In nucleotides, the CDR3 is TGTGCCAGCAGTGGGGGCATTACTGAAGCTTTCTTT. The chain recombines TRBV7-9 with TRBJ1-1; a weak D match, TRBD1 (6 bases). The CDR3 has 12 amino acids. V gave up 6 bases and J gave up 5 bases, with 10 bases separating them. Germline-derived CDR1 and CDR2 are SEHNR and FQNEAQ (reference sequence).

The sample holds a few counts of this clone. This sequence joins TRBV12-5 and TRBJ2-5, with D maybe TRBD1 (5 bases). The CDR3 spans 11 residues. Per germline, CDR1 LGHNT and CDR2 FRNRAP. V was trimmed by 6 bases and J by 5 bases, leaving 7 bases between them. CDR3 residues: CASGQGETQYF. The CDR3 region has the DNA TGTGCTAGTGGCCAGGGTGAGACCCAGTACTTC.

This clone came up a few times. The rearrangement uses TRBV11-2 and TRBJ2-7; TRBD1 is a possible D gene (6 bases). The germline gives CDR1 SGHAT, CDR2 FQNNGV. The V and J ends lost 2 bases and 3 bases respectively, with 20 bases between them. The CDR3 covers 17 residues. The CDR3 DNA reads TGTGCCAGCAGCTTAACAACCGGGACAAACACCTTCTACGAGCAGTACTTC. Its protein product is CASSLTTGTNTFYEQYF. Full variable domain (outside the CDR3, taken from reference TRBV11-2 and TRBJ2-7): EAGVAQSPRYKIIEKRQSVAFWCNPISGHATLYWYQQILGQGPKLLIQFQNNGVVDDSQLPKDRFSAERLKGVDSTLKIQPAKLEDSAVYLCASSLTTGTNTFYEQYFGPGTRLTVT.

The CDR3, as DNA: TGTGCCAGCAGCTCGCCGGACAGGTTTAATGACTACACCTTC. Translation: CASSSPDRFNDYTF. The J gene is TRBJ1-2, the V gene TRBV5-4, with 7 positions matching TRBD1. From germline, CDR1 is SGHNT and CDR2 YYREEE (reference sequence). The V and J ends lost 3 bases and 10 bases, in that order; junction bases with no gene match: 12. The CDR3 sequence is 14 residues long.

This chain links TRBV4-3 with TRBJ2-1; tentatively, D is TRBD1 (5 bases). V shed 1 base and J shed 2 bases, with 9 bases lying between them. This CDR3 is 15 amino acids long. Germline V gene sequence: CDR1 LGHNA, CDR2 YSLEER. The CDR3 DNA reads TGCGCCAGCAGCCAAGTCAGGGTTCCCTACAATGAGCAGTTCTTC. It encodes CASSQVRVPYNEQFF.

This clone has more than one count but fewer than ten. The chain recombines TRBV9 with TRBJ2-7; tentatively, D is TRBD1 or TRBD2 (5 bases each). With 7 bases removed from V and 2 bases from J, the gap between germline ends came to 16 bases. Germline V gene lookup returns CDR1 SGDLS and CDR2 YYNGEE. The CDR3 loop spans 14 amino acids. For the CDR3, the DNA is TGTGCCAGCGGCGGGCCAGGGCAGACCTACGAGCAGTACTTC. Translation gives CASGGPGQTYEQYF.

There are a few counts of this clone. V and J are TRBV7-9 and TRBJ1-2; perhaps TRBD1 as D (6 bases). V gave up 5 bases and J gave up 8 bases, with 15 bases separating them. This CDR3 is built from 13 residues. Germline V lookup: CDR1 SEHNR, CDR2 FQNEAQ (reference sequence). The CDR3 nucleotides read TGTGCCAGCAGCGTTCCAGGGGCGGGCGGCTACACCTTC. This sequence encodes CASSVPGAGGYTF.

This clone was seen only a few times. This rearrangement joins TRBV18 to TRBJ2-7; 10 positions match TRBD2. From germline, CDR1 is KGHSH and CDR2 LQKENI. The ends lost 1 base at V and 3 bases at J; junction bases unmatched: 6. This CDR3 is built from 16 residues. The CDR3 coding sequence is TGTGCCAGCTCACCACGCGGGCCTAGCGGGGGCTACGAGCAGTACTTC. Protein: CASSPRGPSGGYEQYF.

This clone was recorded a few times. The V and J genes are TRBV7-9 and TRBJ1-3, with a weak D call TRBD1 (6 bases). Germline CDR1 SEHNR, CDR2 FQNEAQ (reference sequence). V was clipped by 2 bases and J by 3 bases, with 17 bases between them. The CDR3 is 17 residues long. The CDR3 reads CASSLKAGGVGGNTIYF. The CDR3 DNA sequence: TGTGCCAGCAGCTTAAAAGCGGGGGGCGTCGGTGGAAACACCATATATTTT.

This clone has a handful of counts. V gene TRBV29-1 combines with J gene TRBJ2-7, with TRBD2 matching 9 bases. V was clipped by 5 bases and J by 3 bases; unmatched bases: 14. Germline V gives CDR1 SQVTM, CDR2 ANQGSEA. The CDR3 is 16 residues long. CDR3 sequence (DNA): TGCAGCGTTCAGCGGGGGGCGGACAGATCGAGCTACGAGCAGTACTTC. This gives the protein CSVQRGADRSSYEQYF.

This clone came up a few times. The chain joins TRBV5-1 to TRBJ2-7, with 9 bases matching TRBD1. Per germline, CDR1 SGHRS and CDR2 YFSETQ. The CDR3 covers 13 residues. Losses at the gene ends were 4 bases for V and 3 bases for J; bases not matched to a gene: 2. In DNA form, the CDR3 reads TGCGCCAGCAGCCGGACAGGGGACTACGAGCAGTACTTC. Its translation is CASSRTGDYEQYF.

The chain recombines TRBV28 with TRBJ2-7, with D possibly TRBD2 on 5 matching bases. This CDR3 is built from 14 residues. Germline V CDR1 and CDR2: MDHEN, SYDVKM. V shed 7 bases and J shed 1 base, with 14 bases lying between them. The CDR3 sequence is CASTRGGVSYEQYF. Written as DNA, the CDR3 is TGTGCCAGCACCCGGGGTGGGGTTTCCTACGAGCAGTACTTC. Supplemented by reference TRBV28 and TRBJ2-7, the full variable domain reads DVKVTQSSRYLVKRTGEKVFLECVQDMDHENMFWYRQDPGLGLRLIYFSYDVKMKEKGDIPEGYSVSREKKERFSLILESASTNQTSMYLCASTRGGVSYEQYFGPGTRLTVT.

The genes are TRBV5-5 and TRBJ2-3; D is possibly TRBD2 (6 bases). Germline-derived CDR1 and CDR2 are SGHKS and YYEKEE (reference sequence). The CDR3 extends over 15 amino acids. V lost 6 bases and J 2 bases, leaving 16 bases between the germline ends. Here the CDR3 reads CASNPLWGDTDTQYF. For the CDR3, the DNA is TGTGCCAGCAACCCTCTATGGGGGGACACAGATACGCAGTATTTT.

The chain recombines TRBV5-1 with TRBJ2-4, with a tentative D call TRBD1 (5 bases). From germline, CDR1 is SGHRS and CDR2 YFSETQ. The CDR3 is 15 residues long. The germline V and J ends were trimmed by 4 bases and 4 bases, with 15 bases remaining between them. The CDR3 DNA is TGCGCCAGCAGCGCGGAGAGGACACTTAAAAACATTCAGTACTTC. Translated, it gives CASSAERTLKNIQYF. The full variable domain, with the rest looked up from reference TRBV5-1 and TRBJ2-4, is KAGVTQTPRYLIKTRGQQVTLSCSPISGHRSVSWYQQTPGQGLQFLFEYFSETQRNKGNFPGRFSGRQFSNSRSEMNVSTLELGDSALYLCASSAERTLKNIQYFGAGTRLSVL.

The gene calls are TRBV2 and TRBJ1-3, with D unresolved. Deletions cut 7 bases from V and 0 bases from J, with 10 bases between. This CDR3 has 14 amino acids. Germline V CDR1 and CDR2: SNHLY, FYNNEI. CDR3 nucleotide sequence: TGTGCCAGCACGTCCCTGAGCTCTGGAAACACCATATATTTT. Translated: CASTSLSSGNTIYF.

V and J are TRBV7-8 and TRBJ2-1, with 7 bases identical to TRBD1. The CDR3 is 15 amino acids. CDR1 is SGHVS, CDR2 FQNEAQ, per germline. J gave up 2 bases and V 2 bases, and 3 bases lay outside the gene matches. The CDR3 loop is CASSLRQGAYNEQFF. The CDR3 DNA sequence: TGTGCCAGCAGCTTAAGGCAGGGGGCCTACAATGAGCAGTTCTTC.

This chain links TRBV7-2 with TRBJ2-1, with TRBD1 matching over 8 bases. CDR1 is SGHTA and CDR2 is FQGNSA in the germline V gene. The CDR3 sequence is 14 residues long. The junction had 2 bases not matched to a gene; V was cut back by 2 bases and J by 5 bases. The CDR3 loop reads CASSLRDRHNEQFF. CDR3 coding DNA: TGTGCCAGCAGCTTAAGGGACAGGCACAATGAGCAGTTCTTC.

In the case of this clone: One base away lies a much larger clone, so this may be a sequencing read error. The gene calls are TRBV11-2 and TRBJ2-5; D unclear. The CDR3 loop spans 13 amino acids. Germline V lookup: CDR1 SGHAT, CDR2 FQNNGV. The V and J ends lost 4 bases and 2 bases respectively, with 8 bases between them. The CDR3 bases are TGTGCCAGCAGCTATGGCCCACAAGAGACCCAGTACTTC. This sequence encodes CASSYGPQETQYF.